The present T cell receptor (beta chain) was sequenced within a study of blood T cell repertoires in COVID-19. As for the study in general: COVID-19 samples from acute and convalescent phases originated in the United States, Italy and Spain. Sample material is recorded as cDNA or gDNA derived from T cells, B-cell-depleted T cells, or PBMCs.

In the study's own analysis: Reference gene primer amplification gave estimated nucleated cell counts. The method was immunoSEQ multiplex PCR; TCRdb's version includes in-frame clones alone and lacks a portion of them. V and J calls and clone size are copied from that table; D and trimming were computed from the DNA. Of more than 120,000 clones in the sample, approximately 88% were seen once. Germline loops: CDR1 MDHEN, CDR2 SYDVKM. The CDR3 has 14 residues. V was pared by 4 bases and J by 5 bases, with 5 bases of the junction left unmatched. The sample taken for sequencing was peripheral blood. This sequence originates from a human donor in a cohort sampled during active COVID-19. The chain uses TRBV28 and TRBJ1-1; TRBD1 matches 9 bases. The CDR3 coding sequence is TGTGCCAGCAGTTCTGACAGGGGGTGGACTGAAGCTTTCTTT. Translating it yields CASSSDRGWTEAFF.